This T cell receptor (beta chain) was retrieved from a study of early stage breast cancer tumors. Here immunoSEQ multiplex PCR was the method, and the copy in TCRdb shows in-frame clones only, minus some. In the table there are about 70,000 clones, 80% of which are singletons. CDR1 and CDR2 from the germline V gene are GTSNPN and SVGIG (reference sequence). The V end lost 2 bases, the J end lost 4 bases, and 12 bases lay between the germline ends. The CDR3 is 14 amino acids. The receptor was isolated from a person aged 40 to 49 with breast cancer. This chain connects TRBV30 to TRBJ1-5; D remains ambiguous. Material for sequencing was blood. CDR3 bases: TGTGCCTGGAGTCCCGGAAGTAAAAATCAGCCCCAGCATTTT. It yields the protein CAWSPGSKNQPQHF.